A selection of T cell receptor beta chains follows, all from one sample in a study of identical twins. TCRdb analysed the 5' RACE reads with MiXCR anew, one entry per CDR3 protein. The sample lists under 300,000 distinct CDR3 sequences; over 12% were seen once. Sequencing was carried out using memory (CD45RO+) T cells sorted from blood. Receptors were obtained from a woman between 18 and 29 years old in good health. Both conserved end residues are part of each CDR3. D genes are given only for firm matches. Not all rows give a size; the values are once, few, many and, for expanded clones, a class.

j_call | clone_size | v_call | d_call | cdr3_aa | cdr3_nt
TRBJ2-4 | few | TRBV20-1 | TRBD2 | CSAREAVGRGQNIQYF | TGCAGTGCTAGAGAGGCCGTAGGGAGGGGCCAAAACATTCAGTACTTC
TRBJ1-1 | . | TRBV4-1 | . | CASSQDPRTEAFF | TGCGCCAGCAGCCAAGACCCCCGGACAGAAGCTTTCTTT
TRBJ1-1 | . | TRBV9 | . | CASSAGVENTEAFF | TGTGCCAGCAGCGCGGGGGTGGAGAACACTGAAGCTTTCTTT
TRBJ2-3 | . | TRBV27 | . | CASSSLRDGAADTQYF | TGTGCCAGCAGTTCCCTCCGGGACGGTGCCGCAGATACGCAGTATTTT
TRBJ1-2 | few | TRBV15 | TRBD1 | CATSSGQASNYGYTF | TGTGCCACCAGCAGCGGACAGGCGAGTAACTATGGCTACACCTTC
TRBJ1-1 | . | TRBV20-1 | . | CSARQQAGQSEAFF | TGCAGTGCTAGACAGCAGGCGGGTCAGTCTGAAGCTTTCTTT
TRBJ2-3 | many | TRBV6-2/TRBV6-3 | . | CASSYGDTQYF | TGTGCCAGCAGTTACGGAGATACGCAGTATTTT
TRBJ1-5 | . | TRBV27 | . | CASQKGYGRQNQPQHF | TGTGCCTCTCAGAAGGGATACGGGAGGCAAAATCAGCCCCAGCATTTT
TRBJ1-4 | few | TRBV5-1 | . | CASSFYSPSEKLFF | TGCGCCAGCAGCTTCTACAGCCCTAGCGAAAAACTGTTTTTT
TRBJ1-6 | . | TRBV7-3 | . | CASSPNHSSNSPLHF | TGTGCCAGCAGCCCCAACCACTCTAGTAATTCACCCCTCCACTTT
TRBJ2-5 | many | TRBV12-3/TRBV12-4 | TRBD2 | CASSSGTRGGETQYF | TGTGCCAGCAGCTCCGGGACTAGGGGTGGAGAGACCCAGTACTTC
TRBJ2-7 | many | TRBV6-2/TRBV6-3 | . | CASSPGAGWQYF | TGTGCCAGCAGTCCCGGTGCGGGTTGGCAGTACTTC
TRBJ2-5 | many | TRBV5-1 | . | CASSLGDSAQETQYF | TGCGCCAGCAGCTTGGGGGACTCCGCTCAAGAGACCCAGTACTTC
TRBJ2-2 | few | TRBV7-6 | TRBD1 | CASSSTGLRTGELFF | TGTGCCAGCAGCTCGACAGGGTTAAGGACCGGGGAGCTGTTTTTT
TRBJ1-1 | many | TRBV7-9 | TRBD1 | CASSKTGGRNTEAFF | TGTGCCAGCAGTAAGACAGGGGGGAGAAACACTGAAGCTTTCTTT
TRBJ2-5 | few | TRBV2 | . | CASVLQETQYF | TGTGCCAGCGTTCTGCAAGAGACCCAGTACTTC
TRBJ1-6 | few | TRBV12-3/TRBV12-4 | TRBD1 | CASRGQGANSPLHF | TGTGCCAGCAGAGGACAGGGGGCGAATTCACCCCTCCACTTT
TRBJ1-5 | few | TRBV18 | . | CASSPEAPDRSNQPQHF | TGTGCCAGCTCCCCGGAGGCCCCGGACAGAAGCAATCAGCCCCAGCATTTT
TRBJ2-2 | few | TRBV2 | . | CASSEAPSHTTGELFF | TGTGCCAGCAGTGAAGCACCTTCGCACACCACCGGGGAGCTGTTTTTT
TRBJ1-2 | few | TRBV5-8 | TRBD1 | CASSWTGGGGRNYGYTF | TGTGCCAGCAGCTGGACAGGGGGTGGTGGCCGTAACTATGGCTACACCTTC
TRBJ2-7 | many | TRBV30 | TRBD1 | CAWGYGTGSYEQYF | TGTGCCTGGGGCTACGGGACAGGGTCCTACGAGCAGTACTTC
TRBJ2-3 | . | TRBV12-3/TRBV12-4 | TRBD2 | CASKNRLAGGLDTQYF | TGTGCCAGCAAAAATCGACTAGCGGGGGGGCTGGATACGCAGTATTTT
TRBJ2-6 | once | TRBV6-5 | . | CAAQGGANVLTF | TGTGCCGCCCAGGGGGGGGCCAACGTCCTGACTTTC
TRBJ2-5 | many | TRBV9 | . | CASSGQERQETQYF | TGTGCCAGCAGCGGACAGGAGCGACAAGAGACCCAGTACTTC
TRBJ2-3 | many | TRBV30 | . | CAWEVSSTDTQYF | TGTGCCTGGGAAGTCAGTAGCACAGATACGCAGTATTTT
TRBJ2-2 | . | TRBV20-1 | . | CSATLAGSDTGELFF | TGCAGTGCGACCCTAGCCGGGAGTGACACCGGGGAGCTGTTTTTT
TRBJ2-7 | . | TRBV28 | TRBD2 | CASSRPGTSGYEQYF | TGTGCCAGCAGCCGCCCAGGGACTAGCGGGTACGAGCAGTACTTC
TRBJ2-3 | . | TRBV6-5 | . | CASSYGRPTDTQYF | TGTGCCAGCAGTTACGGGAGGCCGACAGATACGCAGTATTTT
TRBJ1-5 | few | TRBV5-6 | . | CASNRRAGNQPQHF | TGTGCCAGCAACCGGAGGGCAGGAAATCAGCCCCAGCATTTT
TRBJ1-1 | . | TRBV20-1 | . | CSARLGTVRMNTEAFF | TGCAGTGCTAGACTAGGGACCGTACGAATGAACACTGAAGCTTTCTTT
TRBJ2-5 | few | TRBV7-3 | . | CASSLGPTETQYF | TGTGCCAGCAGCCTAGGTCCCACAGAGACCCAGTACTTC
TRBJ2-7 | . | TRBV19 | . | CASSPLPPWTGRGYEQYF | TGTGCCAGTAGTCCGCTTCCACCTTGGACAGGGAGGGGATACGAGCAGTACTTC
TRBJ2-1 | . | TRBV12-3/TRBV12-4 | TRBD1 | CASSPLTGRKFF | TGTGCCAGCAGTCCCTTGACAGGGCGGAAGTTCTTC
TRBJ2-4 | . | TRBV20-1 | . | CSASAQSRDIQYF | TGCAGTGCCTCCGCTCAGTCCCGGGACATTCAGTACTTC
TRBJ1-5 | many | TRBV3-1 | TRBD1 | CASSLSGGSQPQHF | TGTGCCAGCAGCCTTTCAGGGGGCAGTCAGCCCCAGCATTTT
TRBJ2-5 | . | TRBV19 | . | CASSLLTAGKETQYF | TGTGCCAGTAGTCTCTTGACCGCGGGGAAAGAGACCCAGTACTTC
TRBJ2-1 | . | TRBV3-1 | TRBD2 | CASSLPAGNRCEQFF | TGTGCCAGCAGCCTACCAGCGGGGAATAGGTGTGAGCAGTTCTTC
TRBJ2-5 | few | TRBV6-1 | TRBD2 | CASSQRGGYETQYF | TGTGCCAGCAGCCAACGGGGGGGCTATGAGACCCAGTACTTC
TRBJ1-1 | . | TRBV12-3/TRBV12-4 | TRBD1 | CASSLAGGGYTEAFF | TGTGCCAGCAGTTTAGCAGGGGGCGGGTACACTGAAGCTTTCTTT
TRBJ2-7 | few | TRBV7-9 | . | CASSLGGVDEGYEQYF | TGTGCCAGCAGCTTAGGAGGGGTGGATGAGGGATACGAGCAGTACTTC
TRBJ2-1 | . | TRBV12-3/TRBV12-4 | TRBD2 | CASSRDYNNEQFF | TGTGCCAGCAGTCGGGACTACAACAATGAGCAGTTCTTC
TRBJ2-1 | few | TRBV14 | . | CASSLNSRVNEQFF | TGTGCCAGCAGCCTTAACTCTCGGGTGAATGAGCAGTTCTTC
TRBJ2-5 | few | TRBV7-2 | . | CASSPWKETQYF | TGTGCCAGCAGTCCCTGGAAAGAGACCCAGTACTTC
TRBJ2-1 | many | TRBV10-3 | TRBD2 | CAITAGLAIPNEQFF | TGTGCCATCACGGCGGGACTAGCCATACCCAATGAGCAGTTCTTC
TRBJ2-4 | . | TRBV6-5 | . | CASSSTSKNIQYF | TGTGCCAGCAGTTCGACTAGCAAAAACATTCAGTACTTC
TRBJ2-1 | few | TRBV27 | TRBD2 | CASSPGLAGLKEQFF | TGTGCCAGCAGTCCGGGACTAGCGGGCCTTAAGGAGCAGTTCTTC
TRBJ1-6 | . | TRBV14 | TRBD1 | CASSRWTGYNSPLHF | TGTGCCAGCAGCCGTTGGACAGGCTATAATTCACCCCTCCACTTT
TRBJ2-3 | . | TRBV20-1 | . | CSARNGPGTDTQYF | TGCAGTGCTAGAAACGGGCCGGGCACAGATACGCAGTATTTT
TRBJ2-7 | few | TRBV6-5 | TRBD2 | CASSYHGLAGAYEQYF | TGTGCCAGCAGTTACCACGGACTAGCGGGAGCCTACGAGCAGTACTTC
TRBJ2-1 | . | TRBV20-1 | TRBD1 | CSARRQGSYNEQFF | TGCAGTGCCCGCAGACAGGGCTCCTACAATGAGCAGTTCTTC
TRBJ2-2 | . | TRBV7-9 | . | CASSPSMAIVTGELFF | TGTGCCAGCAGCCCATCCATGGCGATCGTCACCGGGGAGCTGTTTTTT
TRBJ2-3 | . | TRBV20-1 | . | CSAISRAQDTQYF | TGCAGTGCTATCAGTAGGGCACAAGATACGCAGTATTTT